This is a list of T cell receptor beta chains from one sample in a study of cytomegalovirus exposure and HLA in healthy donors. Sequenced by immunoSEQ multiplex PCR; TCRdb stores in-frame clones only, minus some. This sample has about 130,000 clones, with about 68% found just once. Sequencing was done on a sample of PBMCs. The source of these receptors is a man between 35 and 55 years old in good health and CMV-seropositive. CDR3s include the opening cysteine and the closing phenylalanine or tryptophan. The D gene is left open where the match is weak. For some rows the clone size is stated as once, few or many, or as a class when expanded; others skip it.

>TRBV27|TRBD2|TRBJ2-7|.
CASSPSGSYEQYF
TGTGCCAGCAGTCCCAGCGGGAGCTACGAGCAGTACTTC
>TRBV10-3|TRBD1|TRBJ2-3|few
CAISARTGGGTDTQYF
TGTGCCATCAGTGCACGGACAGGGGGCGGGACAGATACGCAGTATTTT
>TRBV6-5|.|TRBJ1-4|.
CASVEGLRGWEKLFF
TGTGCCAGCGTTGAAGGGCTCAGGGGTTGGGAAAAACTGTTTTTT
>TRBV9|.|TRBJ2-1|few
CASSVDGGLSSYNEQFF
TGTGCCAGCAGCGTAGATGGAGGGTTGAGCTCCTACAATGAGCAGTTCTTC
>TRBV28|TRBD1|TRBJ1-1|.
CASRLTGEWAFF
TGTGCCAGCAGGTTAACAGGGGAGTGGGCTTTCTTT
>TRBV5-1|.|TRBJ2-7|.
CASSREPGGYEQYF
TGCGCCAGCAGCCGGGAACCAGGAGGTTACGAGCAGTACTTC
>TRBV10-3|TRBD1|TRBJ1-1|.
CAISDHDRVNTEAFF
TGTGCCATCAGTGACCATGACAGGGTGAACACTGAAGCTTTCTTT
>TRBV5-1|TRBD1|TRBJ2-7|.
CASSLAGMGQPYEQYF
TGCGCCAGCAGCTTGGCAGGGATGGGACAGCCCTACGAGCAGTACTTC
>TRBV10-1|TRBD2|TRBJ2-1|.
CASTPSTSGSCNEQFF
TGCGCCAGCACTCCCTCAACTAGCGGGAGTTGCAATGAGCAGTTCTTC
>TRBV28|TRBD1|TRBJ1-1|.
CASSLWDRGRRTEAFF
TGTGCCAGCAGTCTCTGGGACAGGGGGCGCAGAACTGAAGCTTTCTTT
>TRBV6-5|TRBD1|TRBJ1-1|once
CASGQGNTEAFF
TGTGCCAGCGGACAGGGGAACACTGAAGCTTTCTTT
>TRBV9|TRBD2|TRBJ2-1|.
CASSATSGDYNEQFF
TGTGCCAGCAGCGCAACTAGCGGGGATTACAATGAGCAGTTCTTC
>TRBV28|TRBD2|TRBJ2-7|once
CASSLTLGTSGEQYF
TGTGCCAGCAGTTTAACTCTGGGGACTAGCGGTGAGCAGTACTTC
>TRBV7-8|TRBD2|TRBJ2-5|.
CASSLVPLAGTQETQYF
TGTGCCAGCAGCTTAGTCCCATTAGCGGGGACCCAAGAGACCCAGTACTTC
>TRBV6-1|TRBD1|TRBJ1-6|.
CASSEIDRGNSPLHF
TGTGCCAGCAGTGAGATAGACAGGGGCAATTCACCCCTCCACTTT
>TRBV7-9|.|TRBJ1-2|.
CASSLRGDYGYTF
TGTGCCAGCAGCCTCCGGGGGGACTATGGCTACACCTTC
>TRBV4-2|.|TRBJ1-2|.
CASSQAPSDSYGYTF
TGTGCCAGCAGCCAAGCCCCCTCCGACAGCTATGGCTACACCTTC
>TRBV19|TRBD1|TRBJ1-1|.
CASSHRGYNTEAFF
TGTGCCAGTAGTCACAGGGGGTATAACACTGAAGCTTTCTTT